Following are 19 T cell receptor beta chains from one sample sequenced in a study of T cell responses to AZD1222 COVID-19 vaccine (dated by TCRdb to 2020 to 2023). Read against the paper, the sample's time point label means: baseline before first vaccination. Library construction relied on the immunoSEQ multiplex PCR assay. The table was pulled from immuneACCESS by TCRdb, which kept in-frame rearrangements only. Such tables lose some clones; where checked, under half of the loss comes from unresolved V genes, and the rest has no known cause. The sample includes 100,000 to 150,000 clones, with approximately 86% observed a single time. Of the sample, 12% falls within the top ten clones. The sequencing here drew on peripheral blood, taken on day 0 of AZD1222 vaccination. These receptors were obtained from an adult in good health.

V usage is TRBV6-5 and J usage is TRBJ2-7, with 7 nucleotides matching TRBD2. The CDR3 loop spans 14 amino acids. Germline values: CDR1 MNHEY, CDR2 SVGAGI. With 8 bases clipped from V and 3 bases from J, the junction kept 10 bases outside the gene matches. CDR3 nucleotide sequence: TGTGCCAGCCAAGGCGGGAGTAGTCTCTACGAGCAGTACTTC. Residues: CASQGGSSLYEQYF.

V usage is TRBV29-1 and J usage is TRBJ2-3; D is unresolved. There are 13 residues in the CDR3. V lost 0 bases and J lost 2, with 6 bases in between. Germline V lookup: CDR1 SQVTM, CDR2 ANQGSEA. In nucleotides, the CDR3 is TGCAGCGTTGAAGACCGGACCACAGATACGCAGTATTTT. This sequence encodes CSVEDRTTDTQYF.

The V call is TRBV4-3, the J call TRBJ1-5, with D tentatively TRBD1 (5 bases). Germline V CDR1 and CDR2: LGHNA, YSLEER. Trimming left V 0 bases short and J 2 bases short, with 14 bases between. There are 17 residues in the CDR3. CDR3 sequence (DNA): TGCGCCAGCAGCCAAGATCATTTGAGGGGTGGCAATCAGCCCCAGCATTTT. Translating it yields CASSQDHLRGGNQPQHF.

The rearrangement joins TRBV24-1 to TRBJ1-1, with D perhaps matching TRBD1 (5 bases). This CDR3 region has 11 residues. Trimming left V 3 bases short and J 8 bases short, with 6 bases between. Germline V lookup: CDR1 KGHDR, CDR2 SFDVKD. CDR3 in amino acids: CATSDGDEAFF. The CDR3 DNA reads TGTGCCACCAGTGATGGGGACGAAGCTTTCTTT.

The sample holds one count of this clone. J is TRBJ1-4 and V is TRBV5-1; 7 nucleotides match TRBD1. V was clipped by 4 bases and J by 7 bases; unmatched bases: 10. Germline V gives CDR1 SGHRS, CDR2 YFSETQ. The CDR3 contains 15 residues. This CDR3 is CASSPWGQSGEKLFF. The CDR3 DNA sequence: TGCGCCAGCAGCCCGTGGGGACAGTCTGGTGAAAAACTGTTTTTT.

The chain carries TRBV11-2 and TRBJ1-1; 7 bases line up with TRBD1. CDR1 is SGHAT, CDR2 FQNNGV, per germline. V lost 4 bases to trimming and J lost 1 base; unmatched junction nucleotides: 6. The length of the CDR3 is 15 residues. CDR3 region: CASSSLEGANTEAFF. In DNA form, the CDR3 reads TGTGCCAGCAGCTCGTTGGAGGGGGCGAACACTGAAGCTTTCTTT.

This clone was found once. CDR3 amino acids: CASSSQAEGGTEAFF. CDR3 coding DNA: TGCGCCAGCAGCTCCCAGGCCGAGGGGGGGACTGAAGCTTTCTTT. The chain combines TRBV5-1 with TRBJ1-1, with a weak D call TRBD1 (6 bases). Trimming took off 3 bases at V and 5 bases at J, with 17 bases between the two ends. This CDR3 is 15 amino acids long. CDR1 and CDR2 (germline): SGHRS, YFSETQ.

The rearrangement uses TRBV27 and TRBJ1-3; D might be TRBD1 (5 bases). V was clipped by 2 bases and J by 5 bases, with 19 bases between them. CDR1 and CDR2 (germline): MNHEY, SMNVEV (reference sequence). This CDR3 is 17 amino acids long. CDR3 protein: CASSLEGAGSFRNTIYF. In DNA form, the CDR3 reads TGTGCCAGCAGTTTAGAAGGGGCAGGGTCTTTTAGAAACACCATATATTTT.

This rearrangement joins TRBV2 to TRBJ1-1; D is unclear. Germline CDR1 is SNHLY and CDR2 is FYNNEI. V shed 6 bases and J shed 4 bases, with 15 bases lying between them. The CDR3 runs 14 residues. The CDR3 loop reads CASRDPRGVTEAFF. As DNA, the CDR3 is TGTGCCAGCAGGGATCCGCGTGGGGTCACTGAAGCTTTCTTT. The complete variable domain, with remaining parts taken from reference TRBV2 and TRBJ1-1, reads EPEVTQTPSHQVTQMGQEVILRCVPISNHLYFYWYRQILGQKVEFLVSFYNNEISEKSEIFDDQFSVERPDGSNFTLKIRSTKLEDSAMYFCASRDPRGVTEAFFGQGTRLTVV.

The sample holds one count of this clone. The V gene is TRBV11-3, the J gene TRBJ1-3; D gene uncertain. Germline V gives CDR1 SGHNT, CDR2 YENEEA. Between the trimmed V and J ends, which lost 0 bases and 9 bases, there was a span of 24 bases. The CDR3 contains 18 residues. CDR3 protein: CASSLEGMWRNLRRTIYF. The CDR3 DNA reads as TGTGCCAGCAGCTTAGAGGGGATGTGGAGAAACCTTAGGCGCACCATATATTTT.

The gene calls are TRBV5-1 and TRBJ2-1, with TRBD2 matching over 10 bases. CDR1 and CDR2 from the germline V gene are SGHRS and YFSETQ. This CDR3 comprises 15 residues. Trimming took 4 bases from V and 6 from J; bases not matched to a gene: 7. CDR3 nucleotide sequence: TGCGCCAGCAGCGAGACTAGCGGGTTTTTCAATGAGCAGTTCTTC. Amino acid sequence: CASSETSGFFNEQFF.

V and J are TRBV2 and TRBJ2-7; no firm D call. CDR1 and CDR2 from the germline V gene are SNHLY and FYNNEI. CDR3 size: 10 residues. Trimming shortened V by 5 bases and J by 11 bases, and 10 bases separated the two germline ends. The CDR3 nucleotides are TGTGCCAGCAGTTTTGACCAGGAGTACTTC. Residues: CASSFDQEYF. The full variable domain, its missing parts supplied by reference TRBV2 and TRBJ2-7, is EPEVTQTPSHQVTQMGQEVILRCVPISNHLYFYWYRQILGQKVEFLVSFYNNEISEKSEIFDDQFSVERPDGSNFTLKIRSTKLEDSAMYFCASSFDQEYFGPGTRLTVT.

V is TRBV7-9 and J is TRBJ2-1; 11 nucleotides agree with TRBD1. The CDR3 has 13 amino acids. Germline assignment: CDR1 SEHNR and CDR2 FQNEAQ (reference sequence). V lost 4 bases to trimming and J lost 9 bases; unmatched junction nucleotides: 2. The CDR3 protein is CASSWDRGGEQFF. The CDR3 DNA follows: TGTGCCAGCAGCTGGGACAGGGGGGGTGAGCAGTTCTTC.

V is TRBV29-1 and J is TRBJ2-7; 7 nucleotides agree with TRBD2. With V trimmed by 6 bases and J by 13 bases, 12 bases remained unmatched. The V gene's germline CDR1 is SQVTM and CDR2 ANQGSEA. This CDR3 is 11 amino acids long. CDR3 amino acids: CSVSGNGALYF. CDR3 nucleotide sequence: TGCAGCGTCAGCGGGAATGGCGCTCTCTACTTC.

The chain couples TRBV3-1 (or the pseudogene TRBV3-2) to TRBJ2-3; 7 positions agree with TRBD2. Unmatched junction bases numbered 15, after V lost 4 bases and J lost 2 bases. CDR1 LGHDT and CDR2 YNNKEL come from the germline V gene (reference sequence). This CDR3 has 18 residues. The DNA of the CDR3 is TGTGCCAGCAGCCCGTTACAAGTCGCGGGAGCACCCACAGATACGCAGTATTTT. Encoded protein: CASSPLQVAGAPTDTQYF.

The CDR3 DNA is TGTGCCAGCAGTCCGGGACAGGGGAAACATAGCAATCAGCCCCAGCATTTT. This encodes CASSPGQGKHSNQPQHF. The rearrangement joins TRBV28 to TRBJ1-5; 10 bases align to TRBD1. J gave up 0 bases and V 5 bases, and 7 bases lay outside the gene matches. There are 17 residues in the CDR3. Germline V gene sequence: CDR1 MDHEN, CDR2 SYDVKM.

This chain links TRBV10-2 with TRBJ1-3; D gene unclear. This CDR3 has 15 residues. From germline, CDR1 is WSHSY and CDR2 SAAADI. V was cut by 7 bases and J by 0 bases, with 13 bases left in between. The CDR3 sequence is CASKSGSSSGNTIYF. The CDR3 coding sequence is TGCGCCAGCAAATCCGGGTCGAGCTCTGGAAACACCATATATTTT.

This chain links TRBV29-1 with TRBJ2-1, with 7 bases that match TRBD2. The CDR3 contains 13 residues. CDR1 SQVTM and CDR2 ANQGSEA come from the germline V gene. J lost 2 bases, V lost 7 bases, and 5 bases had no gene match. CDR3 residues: CSARTRAYNEQFF. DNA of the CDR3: TGCAGCGCCAGGACTAGGGCCTACAATGAGCAGTTCTTC.

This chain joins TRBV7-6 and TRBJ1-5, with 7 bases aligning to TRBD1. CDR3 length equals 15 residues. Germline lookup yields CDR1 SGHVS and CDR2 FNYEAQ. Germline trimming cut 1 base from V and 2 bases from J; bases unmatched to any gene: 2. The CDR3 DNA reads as TGTGCCAGCAGCTTAGAAGGGGGCGGCAATCAGCCCCAGCATTTT. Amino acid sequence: CASSLEGGGNQPQHF.